Listed below are T cell receptor beta chains from one sample, sequenced in a study of early T cells in non-severe SARS-CoV-2 infection. A single record per CDR3 protein comes from TCRdb applying MiXCR to the 5' RACE reads. The table lists about 98,000 distinct CDR3 sequences, approximately 11% of them singletons. Sequencing input: whole blood. The source is an adult who was a healthcare worker with PCR-confirmed SARS-CoV-2 infection or an uninfected control (not recorded which). Both conserved end residues are part of each CDR3. Fields, in order: V gene, D gene, J gene, CDR3 length, clone size, CDR3 DNA, CDR3 protein. The D gene is left open where the match is weak. Rows may omit the clone size; those that give it use once, few, many or a size class.

TRBV2	TRBD2	TRBJ2-7	17	many	TGTGCCAGCAGTGGCGGTGGACTAGCGGGGACCTCCTACGAGCAGTACTTC	CASSGGGLAGTSYEQYF
TRBV5-4	-	TRBJ2-3	14	-	TGTGCCAGCAGCCCAGAAAACCGGGCCGCCCCGCAGTATTTT	CASSPENRAAPQYF
TRBV6-5	TRBD1	TRBJ2-1	14	few	TGTGCCAGCAGAAAGGGGACAGGGGGCGATGAGCAGTTCTTC	CASRKGTGGDEQFF
TRBV29-1	-	TRBJ2-3	16	many	TGCAGCGGCGCGCCCCCCCCCGGGATAAGGGCAGATACGCAGTATTTT	CSGAPPPGIRADTQYF
TRBV9	-	TRBJ1-1	13	many	TGTGCCAGCAGCATCGGACCGAACACTGAAGCTTTCTTT	CASSIGPNTEAFF
TRBV9	-	TRBJ2-1	13	-	TGTGCCAGCAGCGTAGACAGGTACGGTGAGCAGTTCTTC	CASSVDRYGEQFF
TRBV30	TRBD2	TRBJ2-3	14	-	TGTGCCTGGAGTGGAGGAGGGCCGGGGGGTACGCAGTATTTT	CAWSGGGPGGTQYF
TRBV5-1	TRBD1	TRBJ1-1	15	-	TGCGCCAGCAGCAGCGGACAGGGTGCGTCTACTGAAGCTTTCTTT	CASSSGQGASTEAFF
TRBV28	-	TRBJ1-2	14	few	TGTGCCAGCAGTATAATTACAGCTTTGGACGGCTACACCTTC	CASSIITALDGYTF
TRBV27	-	TRBJ2-7	12	many	TGTGCCAGCAGTTTATTCGGTTACGAGCAGTACTTC	CASSLFGYEQYF